The clone carrying this T cell receptor beta chain was seen a few times. The V end was cut by 4 bases, the J end by 4 bases, with 14 bases between. The CDR3 is 14 amino acids. The data belong to a study of T-cell reconstitution after alpha-beta-depleted transplantation in children. The authors prepared the TCRbeta library with unique molecular identifiers. Each CDR3 protein gets one entry after TCRdb re-called the PCR reads with MiXCR. Of about 690,000 distinct CDR3 sequences listed, 16% were seen once; the top ten hold 0.8% to 1.1%. The receptor was derived from a human donor who donated a stem cell graft to a child with acute myeloid leukemia. The starting material was PBMCs from the stem cell graft donor, obtained from the stem cell graft. The V gene is TRBV12-3 or TRBV12-4, the J gene TRBJ2-7; no clear D. The CDR3 reads CASSSSGRMYEQYF. DNA for the CDR3: TGTGCCAGCAGTTCCTCGGGTCGAATGTACGAGCAGTACTTC.